This is a list of T cell receptor beta chains from one sample in a study of blood T cell repertoires in COVID-19. Measured with immunoSEQ multiplex PCR; TCRdb has only the in-frame clones, and not every one. The sample holds some 160,000 clones; about 80% are singletons and the top ten take about a tenth. Material: peripheral blood. The receptors here all came from a man between 65 and 85 years old with active or convalescent COVID-19. Each CDR3 is given with its conserved first and last residue. Each record gives: D gene, J gene, V gene, clone size, CDR3 protein, CDR3 DNA. The D gene is left open where the match is weak. A row's size may be missing; if present it is once, few, many or a size class.

d_gene: TRBD2
j_gene: TRBJ2-3
v_gene: TRBV2
abundance: .
CDR3aa: CASSLAGGTSTDTQYF
CDR3nt: TGTGCCAGCAGCTTAGCGGGGGGTACCAGCACAGATACGCAGTATTTT

d_gene: .
j_gene: TRBJ1-1
v_gene: TRBV25-1
abundance: once
CDR3aa: CASSDRRYTEAFF
CDR3nt: TGTGCCAGCAGTGACCGGAGGTACACTGAAGCTTTCTTT

d_gene: .
j_gene: TRBJ1-3
v_gene: TRBV9
abundance: .
CDR3aa: CASSPGGVSGNTIYF
CDR3nt: TGTGCCAGCAGCCCAGGAGGGGTTTCGGGAAACACCATATATTTT

d_gene: .
j_gene: TRBJ2-1
v_gene: TRBV7-3
abundance: .
CDR3aa: CASSQGGVASYNEQFF
CDR3nt: TGTGCCAGCAGCCAAGGCGGGGTAGCATCCTACAATGAGCAGTTCTTC

d_gene: TRBD1
j_gene: TRBJ1-5
v_gene: TRBV2
abundance: .
CDR3aa: CASSGEGATSQDNQPQHF
CDR3nt: TGTGCCAGCAGTGGTGAGGGGGCGACATCCCAGGACAATCAGCCCCAGCATTTT

d_gene: TRBD1
j_gene: TRBJ2-2
v_gene: TRBV18
abundance: .
CDR3aa: CASSRDRGLGGELFF
CDR3nt: TGTGCCAGCTCTCGGGACAGGGGGCTCGGCGGGGAGCTGTTTTTT

d_gene: TRBD1
j_gene: TRBJ2-3
v_gene: TRBV4-3
abundance: .
CDR3aa: CASSQAPGDRETDTQYF
CDR3nt: TGCGCCAGCAGCCAAGCCCCGGGGGACAGGGAAACAGATACGCAGTATTTT

d_gene: TRBD1
j_gene: TRBJ2-2
v_gene: TRBV5-4
abundance: .
CDR3aa: CASSLGQGRGTGELFF
CDR3nt: TGTGCCAGCAGCCTGGGACAGGGCAGGGGGACCGGGGAGCTGTTTTTT

d_gene: .
j_gene: TRBJ1-2
v_gene: TRBV18
abundance: few
CDR3aa: CASSPGDRSYGYTF
CDR3nt: TGTGCCAGCTCACCAGGAGACAGGTCCTATGGCTACACCTTC

d_gene: TRBD1
j_gene: TRBJ1-4
v_gene: TRBV25-1
abundance: .
CDR3aa: CASSVQLGQGAEKLFF
CDR3nt: TGTGCCAGCAGTGTCCAACTCGGACAGGGGGCTGAAAAACTGTTTTTT

d_gene: .
j_gene: TRBJ2-3
v_gene: TRBV7-2
abundance: .
CDR3aa: CASGVRQNTDTQYF
CDR3nt: TGTGCCAGCGGGGTCCGACAGAACACAGATACGCAGTATTTT

d_gene: TRBD1
j_gene: TRBJ1-2
v_gene: TRBV28
abundance: .
CDR3aa: CASSSHWGTGMNYGYTF
CDR3nt: TGTGCCAGCAGTTCCCACTGGGGGACAGGCATGAACTATGGCTACACCTTC

d_gene: .
j_gene: TRBJ1-1
v_gene: TRBV19
abundance: .
CDR3aa: CASSLYTVNTEAFF
CDR3nt: TGTGCCAGTAGTCTTTACACAGTGAACACTGAAGCTTTCTTT

d_gene: TRBD2
j_gene: TRBJ2-2
v_gene: TRBV5-1
abundance: .
CDR3aa: CASSLSRTSPNTGELFF
CDR3nt: TGCGCCAGCAGCTTGTCGAGGACTAGCCCGAACACCGGGGAGCTGTTTTTT

d_gene: .
j_gene: TRBJ1-2
v_gene: TRBV29-1
abundance: .
CDR3aa: CSVRGGMGYGYTF
CDR3nt: TGCAGCGTAAGAGGGGGAATGGGCTATGGCTACACCTTC

d_gene: .
j_gene: TRBJ2-5
v_gene: TRBV28
abundance: .
CDR3aa: CASSLVGGKKETQYF
CDR3nt: TGTGCCAGCAGTTTAGTTGGAGGAAAAAAAGAGACCCAGTACTTC

d_gene: .
j_gene: TRBJ1-1
v_gene: TRBV5-1
abundance: .
CDR3aa: CASSEQGAPEAFF
CDR3nt: TGCGCCAGCAGCGAACAGGGAGCCCCTGAAGCTTTCTTT

d_gene: .
j_gene: TRBJ1-1
v_gene: TRBV7-9
abundance: .
CDR3aa: CASSLGQQATEAFF
CDR3nt: TGTGCCAGCAGCTTAGGACAGCAGGCCACTGAAGCTTTCTTT

d_gene: TRBD2
j_gene: TRBJ2-1
v_gene: TRBV5-4
abundance: .
CDR3aa: CASSLRLAKGEQFF
CDR3nt: TGTGCCAGCAGCTTAAGACTAGCGAAGGGTGAGCAGTTCTTC

d_gene: TRBD1
j_gene: TRBJ1-1
v_gene: TRBV19
abundance: .
CDR3aa: CASSIKPGGTEAFF
CDR3nt: TGTGCCAGTAGTATTAAACCAGGGGGCACTGAAGCTTTCTTT

d_gene: .
j_gene: TRBJ1-3
v_gene: TRBV15
abundance: once
CDR3aa: CATSRETGTISSGNTIYF
CDR3nt: TGTGCCACCAGCAGAGAAACCGGGACAATCTCCTCTGGAAACACCATATATTTT

d_gene: TRBD2
j_gene: TRBJ2-7
v_gene: TRBV4-2
abundance: .
CDR3aa: CASSQPTSESYEQYF
CDR3nt: TGTGCCAGCAGCCAACCAACTAGCGAGAGCTACGAGCAGTACTTC

d_gene: .
j_gene: TRBJ1-5
v_gene: TRBV19
abundance: .
CDR3aa: CASRTVSVSNQPQHF
CDR3nt: TGTGCCAGTAGGACTGTTTCGGTTAGCAATCAGCCCCAGCATTTT

d_gene: .
j_gene: TRBJ2-5
v_gene: TRBV9
abundance: .
CDR3aa: CASSVSLAGETQYF
CDR3nt: TGTGCCAGCAGCGTATCGCTAGCAGGAGAGACCCAGTACTTC

d_gene: .
j_gene: TRBJ2-7
v_gene: TRBV5-4
abundance: .
CDR3aa: CASSLGGAGNAYEQYF
CDR3nt: TGTGCCAGCAGCTTGGGGGGCGCGGGGAACGCCTACGAGCAGTACTTC

d_gene: TRBD1
j_gene: TRBJ2-2
v_gene: TRBV2
abundance: .
CDR3aa: CASISDRGYTGELFF
CDR3nt: TGTGCCAGCATCTCGGACAGGGGGTACACCGGGGAGCTGTTTTTT

d_gene: .
j_gene: TRBJ2-7
v_gene: TRBV10-1
abundance: .
CDR3aa: CARLSSYEQYF
CDR3nt: TGCGCTCGGTTAAGCTCCTACGAGCAGTACTTC

d_gene: TRBD2
j_gene: TRBJ2-3
v_gene: TRBV5-1
abundance: .
CDR3aa: CASSSLGLAGDRTDTQYF
CDR3nt: TGCGCCAGCAGCTCCCTTGGACTAGCGGGAGATAGGACAGATACGCAGTATTTT

d_gene: TRBD1
j_gene: TRBJ2-6
v_gene: TRBV4-1
abundance: few
CDR3aa: CASSLKAGQVTSGANVLTF
CDR3nt: TGCGCCAGCAGCCTAAAAGCCGGACAGGTAACCTCTGGGGCCAACGTCCTGACTTTC

d_gene: TRBD1
j_gene: TRBJ2-2
v_gene: TRBV7-6
abundance: .
CDR3aa: CASSYAGTGSVGELFF
CDR3nt: TGTGCCAGCAGCTACGCGGGGACAGGGTCTGTCGGGGAGCTGTTTTTT

d_gene: .
j_gene: TRBJ1-4
v_gene: TRBV5-5
abundance: few
CDR3aa: CASSLNYVRGEKLFF
CDR3nt: TGTGCCAGCAGCTTGAATTATGTTCGAGGAGAAAAACTGTTTTTT

d_gene: TRBD1
j_gene: TRBJ1-1
v_gene: TRBV19
abundance: .
CDR3aa: CASSTGQGQSEAFF
CDR3nt: TGTGCCAGTAGTACCGGACAGGGTCAGAGTGAAGCTTTCTTT

d_gene: .
j_gene: TRBJ2-2
v_gene: TRBV28
abundance: .
CDR3aa: CASSSPGGSGELFF
CDR3nt: TGTGCCAGCAGTTCCCCAGGGGGGTCCGGGGAGCTGTTTTTT

d_gene: TRBD1
j_gene: TRBJ1-1
v_gene: TRBV9
abundance: .
CDR3aa: CASSFDPFRQGNTEAFF
CDR3nt: TGTGCCAGCAGCTTCGATCCTTTTAGACAGGGGAACACTGAAGCTTTCTTT

d_gene: .
j_gene: TRBJ2-1
v_gene: TRBV6-5
abundance: .
CDR3aa: CASSRRGEQFF
CDR3nt: TGTGCCAGCAGTCGCCGGGGTGAGCAGTTCTTC

d_gene: TRBD1
j_gene: TRBJ2-7
v_gene: TRBV6-2/TRBV6-3
abundance: once
CDR3aa: CASSYPDREQRYEQYF
CDR3nt: TGTGCCAGCAGTTACCCCGACAGGGAACAGCGATACGAGCAGTACTTC

d_gene: .
j_gene: TRBJ2-3
v_gene: TRBV6-5
abundance: .
CDR3aa: CASSPHLADTQYF
CDR3nt: TGTGCCAGCAGTCCCCACTTAGCAGATACGCAGTATTTT

d_gene: .
j_gene: TRBJ1-1
v_gene: TRBV18
abundance: .
CDR3aa: CASSLGAGAEAFF
CDR3nt: TGTGCCAGCTCACTCGGTGCCGGGGCTGAAGCTTTCTTT

d_gene: .
j_gene: TRBJ2-7
v_gene: TRBV5-4
abundance: once
CDR3aa: CASSLQRGSYEQYF
CDR3nt: TGTGCCAGCAGCTTGCAACGGGGTTCCTACGAGCAGTACTTC

d_gene: .
j_gene: TRBJ1-5
v_gene: TRBV6-5
abundance: .
CDR3aa: CASRGSRNQPQHF
CDR3nt: TGTGCCAGCAGGGGCTCTCGCAATCAGCCCCAGCATTTT

d_gene: .
j_gene: TRBJ1-1
v_gene: TRBV3-1/TRBV3-2
abundance: .
CDR3aa: CASSHRQLNTEAFF
CDR3nt: TGTGCCAGCAGCCACCGACAGCTGAACACTGAAGCTTTCTTT

d_gene: .
j_gene: TRBJ2-2
v_gene: TRBV6-5
abundance: .
CDR3aa: CASSYSKYRELFF
CDR3nt: TGTGCCAGCAGTTACTCGAAGTACAGGGAGCTGTTTTTT

d_gene: .
j_gene: TRBJ1-1
v_gene: TRBV7-8
abundance: .
CDR3aa: CASTRRTSEAFF
CDR3nt: TGTGCCAGCACCCGGCGGACTTCTGAAGCTTTCTTT

d_gene: TRBD1
j_gene: TRBJ1-1
v_gene: TRBV19
abundance: once
CDR3aa: CASTNLRPGQGNTEAFF
CDR3nt: TGTGCCAGTACCAACCTACGTCCGGGACAGGGGAACACTGAAGCTTTCTTT

d_gene: TRBD1
j_gene: TRBJ1-5
v_gene: TRBV2
abundance: .
CDR3aa: CASSQDRAGNQPQHF
CDR3nt: TGTGCCAGCAGCCAAGACAGGGCGGGCAATCAGCCCCAGCATTTT

d_gene: .
j_gene: TRBJ2-3
v_gene: TRBV6-4
abundance: .
CDR3aa: CASSDQASTDTQYF
CDR3nt: TGTGCCAGCAGTGACCAAGCTAGCACAGATACGCAGTATTTT

d_gene: .
j_gene: TRBJ2-7
v_gene: TRBV6-5
abundance: .
CDR3aa: CASSYTRDIYEQYF
CDR3nt: TGTGCCAGCAGTTACACCCGAGACATCTACGAGCAGTACTTC

d_gene: TRBD1
j_gene: TRBJ1-6
v_gene: TRBV30
abundance: .
CDR3aa: CAWRKGTGTSPLHF
CDR3nt: TGTGCCTGGAGAAAGGGGACAGGGACTTCACCCCTCCACTTT

d_gene: .
j_gene: TRBJ2-1
v_gene: TRBV5-1
abundance: .
CDR3aa: CASSLGTGSYNEQFF
CDR3nt: TGCGCCAGCAGCTTGGGGACGGGATCCTACAATGAGCAGTTCTTC

d_gene: TRBD1
j_gene: TRBJ2-7
v_gene: TRBV27
abundance: .
CDR3aa: CASSRDRVFYEQYF
CDR3nt: TGTGCCAGCAGTCGGGACAGGGTCTTCTACGAGCAGTACTTC

d_gene: TRBD1
j_gene: TRBJ1-3
v_gene: TRBV10-3
abundance: .
CDR3aa: CAISESGTGASSGNTIYF
CDR3nt: TGTGCCATCAGTGAGTCCGGGACAGGGGCGTCCTCTGGAAACACCATATATTTT

d_gene: .
j_gene: TRBJ2-5
v_gene: TRBV2
abundance: .
CDR3aa: CASSEATAGRRETQYF
CDR3nt: TGTGCCAGCAGTGAAGCGACCGCAGGGAGGAGGGAGACCCAGTACTTC

d_gene: TRBD1
j_gene: TRBJ1-6
v_gene: TRBV6-2/TRBV6-3
abundance: .
CDR3aa: CASSWDRKSSYNSPLHF
CDR3nt: TGTGCCAGCAGTTGGGACAGAAAGAGCTCCTATAATTCACCCCTCCACTTT